The T cell receptor beta chain described here comes from a study of identical twins. Ten or more counts support this clonotype. MiXCR, applied by TCRdb to the 5' RACE reads, yields one record per CDR3 protein. The sample carries some 630,000 distinct CDR3 sequences, just over 7% recorded once. The CDR3 contains 16 residues. Germline CDR1 DFQATT, CDR2 SNEGSKA (reference sequence). Trimming at V came to 6 bases and at J to 2 bases, leaving 13 bases not matched to a gene. A further study also used this sample, focusing on yellow fever vaccine responses in identical twins.

Sequenced input: PBMCs. The TCR was taken from a woman under 30 in good health. V and J are TRBV20-1 and TRBJ2-3; 8 bases fit TRBD2. The CDR3 here is CSAPRAGGLFTDTQYF. CDR3 bases: TGCAGTGCCCCCAGGGCGGGGGGATTATTCACAGATACGCAGTATTTT.